Listed here are 29 T cell receptor beta chains from one sample, sequenced in a study of blood T cell repertoires in COVID-19. The data were produced by immunoSEQ multiplex PCR, yet TCRdb's version contains in-frame clones alone and is incomplete. The profile covers about 200,000 clones, with 85% appearing a single time and 0.8% to 0.95% taken by the ten largest. The sequencing input was peripheral blood. Every receptor here comes from a man in his 60s with COVID-19, enrolled during active disease.

The chain employs TRBV30 and TRBJ2-7; 7 bases are shared with TRBD1. With V trimmed by 0 bases and J by 2 bases, 1 base remained unmatched. CDR1 GTSNPN and CDR2 SVGIG come from the germline V gene (reference sequence). The CDR3 is 13 residues long. The CDR3 loop reads CAWSVTGAYEQYF. The CDR3 DNA reads as TGTGCCTGGAGTGTAACAGGGGCCTACGAGCAGTACTTC.

The chain is built from TRBV29-1 and TRBJ1-3, with 8 bases lining up with TRBD1. This CDR3 contains 14 residues. Trimming at V came to 4 bases and at J to 0 bases, leaving 2 bases not matched to a gene. Germline CDR1 reads SQVTM; CDR2 reads ANQGSEA. The CDR3 sequence is CSVGGTGSGNTIYF. The CDR3 DNA sequence: TGCAGCGTTGGCGGGACAGGCTCTGGAAACACCATATATTTT. Complete variable domain (other parts from reference TRBV29-1 and TRBJ1-3): SAVISQKPSRDICQRGTSLTIQCQVDSQVTMMFWYRQQPGQSLTLIATANQGSEATYESGFVIDKFPISRPNLTFSTLTVSNMSPEDSSIYLCSVGGTGSGNTIYFGEGSWLTVV.

The chain joins TRBV10-3 to TRBJ1-1; 7 bases fit TRBD1. The CDR3 is 15 residues long. CDR1 and CDR2 (germline): ENHRY, SYGVKD. Trimming removed 6 bases from V and 0 bases from J; junction bases left unmatched: 7. CDR3 sequence: CAIRDRTGVNTEAFF. In DNA form, the CDR3 reads TGTGCCATCAGGGACAGGACTGGGGTGAACACTGAAGCTTTCTTT.

The chain joins TRBV6-5 to TRBJ1-3, with 8 bases identical to TRBD1. The trim removed 6 bases at V and 0 bases at J, leaving 4 bases unmatched. This CDR3 contains 15 residues. CDR1 is MNHEY, CDR2 SVGAGI, per germline. The CDR3 region is CASSRTGGSGNTIYF. CDR3 bases: TGTGCCAGCAGCCGAACAGGGGGCTCTGGAAACACCATATATTTT.

The chain combines TRBV6-5 with TRBJ1-5; D is uncertain. V dropped 7 bases and J dropped 5 bases, with 12 bases sitting between them. The germline gives CDR1 MNHEY, CDR2 SVGAGI. This CDR3 region has 13 residues. The CDR3 spells CASTQTGYQPQHF. The CDR3 bases are TGTGCCAGCACTCAGACGGGTTATCAGCCCCAGCATTTT.

The chain links TRBV6-2 or TRBV6-3 to TRBJ2-2; TRBD2 aligns across 8 bases. CDR1 MNHEY and CDR2 SVGEGT come from the germline V gene. The V and J ends lost 2 bases and 8 bases, in that order; junction bases with no gene match: 7. The CDR3 covers 15 residues. DNA of the CDR3: TGTGCCAGCAGTTACGCGGGGGGTGCGGCAGGGGAGCTGTTTTTT. It translates to CASSYAGGAAGELFF.

The chain joins TRBV19 to TRBJ1-6; weak D call: TRBD1 (6 bases). This CDR3 has 17 amino acids. Trimming stripped 6 bases from V and 1 base from J, with 16 bases between. Per the germline V gene, CDR1 is LNHDA and CDR2 is SQIVND (reference sequence). The CDR3 DNA follows: TGTGCCAGTAGGCAAGCCCAGGGGTTTTCCTATAATTCACCCCTCCACTTT. Its protein is CASRQAQGFSYNSPLHF.

The chain employs TRBV28 and TRBJ2-7; 9 bases match TRBD2. Looked up from germline, CDR1 is MDHEN and CDR2 is SYDVKM. The CDR3 covers 14 residues. V was clipped by 4 bases and J by 0 bases; unmatched bases: 1. CDR3 loop: CASSSSGVSYEQYF. The CDR3 DNA is TGTGCCAGCAGTTCTAGCGGGGTCTCCTACGAGCAGTACTTC.

J is TRBJ2-3 and V is TRBV6-4, with D tentatively TRBD2 (6 bases). The V end lost 3 bases, the J end lost 4 bases, and 14 bases lay between the germline ends. The CDR3 is made up of 15 amino acids. CDR1 and CDR2 from the germline V gene are MRHNA and SNTAGT. CDR3 region: CASSERASAADTQYF. The CDR3 DNA sequence: TGTGCCAGCAGTGAACGGGCTAGCGCAGCAGATACGCAGTATTTT.

The V and J genes are TRBV12-3 or TRBV12-4 and TRBJ1-3, with a tentative D call TRBD1 (6 bases). CDR3 size: 13 residues. Trimming left V 6 bases short and J 4 bases short, with 10 bases between. In DNA, the CDR3 is TGTGCCAGCAGACAGACAGGAGGAAACACCATATATTTT. This codes for CASRQTGGNTIYF.

The chain couples TRBV30 to TRBJ2-3; 16 bases line up with TRBD2. The junction had 2 bases not matched to a gene; V was cut back by 8 bases and J by 3 bases. Germline V CDR1 and CDR2: GTSNPN, SVGIG (reference sequence). This CDR3 contains 14 residues. CDR3 protein: CARGLAGGTDTQYF. The CDR3 nucleotides read TGTGCCCGGGGACTAGCGGGAGGGACAGATACGCAGTATTTT.

The chain joins TRBV5-1 to TRBJ2-6, with TRBD2 as a possible D gene (5 bases). The germline V gene has CDR1 SGHRS and CDR2 YFSETQ. Trimming removed 0 bases at V and 4 bases at J, with 11 bases between. The CDR3 is made up of 16 amino acids. CDR3 protein: CASSLALGAGANVLTF. CDR3 DNA sequence: TGCGCCAGCAGCTTGGCCCTGGGAGCCGGGGCCAACGTCCTGACTTTC.

The V gene is TRBV4-2, the J gene TRBJ1-1, with a tentative D call TRBD1 (6 bases). V lost 3 bases and J lost 2, with 16 bases in between. The CDR3 sequence is 16 residues long. Germline-derived CDR1 and CDR2 are LGHNA and YNFKEQ. CDR3 DNA sequence: TGTGCCAGCAGCCAGGGGGGGCATGTGGGAAACACTGAAGCTTTCTTT. Its protein product is CASSQGGHVGNTEAFF.

This clone came up once. V usage is TRBV4-2 and J usage is TRBJ1-1; D remains ambiguous. V gave up 0 bases and J gave up 1 base, with 6 bases separating them. The CDR3 has 14 residues. CDR1 is LGHNA and CDR2 is YNFKEQ in the germline V gene. DNA of the CDR3: TGTGCCAGCAGCCAAGATCTAGGGAACACTGAAGCTTTCTTT. Translating it yields CASSQDLGNTEAFF.

The chain couples TRBV19 to TRBJ1-5; TRBD1 aligns across 10 bases. The CDR3 runs to 14 residues. The ends lost 10 bases at V and 6 bases at J; junction bases unmatched: 9. Per the germline V gene, CDR1 is LNHDA and CDR2 is SQIVND (reference sequence). The CDR3 spells CATRGTGVFQPQHF. The DNA for the CDR3 is TGTGCCACCAGGGGGACAGGGGTGTTTCAGCCCCAGCATTTT.

The rearrangement links TRBV25-1 to TRBJ2-2; 11 nucleotides align to TRBD1. In germline, CDR1 is MGHDK, CDR2 SYGVNS. The CDR3 has 16 amino acids. V shed 3 bases, J shed 5 bases, and the junction held 5 bases outside the gene matches. CDR3 bases: TGTGCCAGCAGTGATCCGGGACAGGGGGAAACCGGGGAGCTGTTTTTT. This gives the protein CASSDPGQGETGELFF.

The CDR3, as DNA: TGTGCCAGCTCACCGCTACAGGGTTCGTCGGAGACCCAGTACTTC. Amino acid sequence: CASSPLQGSSETQYF. The rearrangement joins TRBV18 to TRBJ2-5; possible D gene TRBD1, 6 bases. V lost 3 bases and J lost 5, with 16 bases in between. The CDR3 is 15 residues long. The V gene's germline CDR1 is KGHSH and CDR2 LQKENI.

The chain is built from TRBV3-1 (or the pseudogene TRBV3-2) and TRBJ2-7; D ambiguous. This CDR3 comprises 13 residues. Trimming pared 1 base from V and 3 bases from J, leaving 7 bases between. The V gene's germline CDR1 is LGHDT and CDR2 YNNKEL (reference sequence). This chain's CDR3 is CASSQVSGYEQYF. CDR3 nucleotides: TGTGCCAGCAGCCAAGTGTCGGGCTACGAGCAGTACTTC.

The chain carries TRBV6-5 and TRBJ1-2; TRBD1 might be the D (6 bases). V shed 0 bases and J shed 7 bases, with 9 bases lying between them. This CDR3 is 13 amino acids long. Germline V gene sequence: CDR1 MNHEY, CDR2 SVGAGI. The CDR3: CASSYSSGVGYTF. The CDR3, as DNA: TGTGCCAGCAGTTACTCGTCAGGGGTTGGCTACACCTTC.

Comments on this clone: Other DNA variants within this sample encode the same CDR3. V and J are TRBV5-1 and TRBJ1-5, with 8 bases fitting TRBD1. V lost 4 bases and J lost 1; bases outside the gene matches: 1. CDR1 is SGHRS, CDR2 YFSETQ, per germline. The CDR3 extends over 14 amino acids. The CDR3 region has the DNA TGCGCCAGCAGCACAGGGGGGAGCAATCAGCCCCAGCATTTT. Encoded protein: CASSTGGSNQPQHF. The whole variable domain, remainder taken from reference TRBV5-1 and TRBJ1-5, is KAGVTQTPRYLIKTRGQQVTLSCSPISGHRSVSWYQQTPGQGLQFLFEYFSETQRNKGNFPGRFSGRQFSNSRSEMNVSTLELGDSALYLCASSTGGSNQPQHFGDGTRLSIL.

V and J are TRBV7-9 and TRBJ2-7; 12 bases match TRBD1. This CDR3 region has 13 residues. Germline-derived CDR1 and CDR2 are SEHNR and FQNEAQ (reference sequence). Trimming removed 4 bases from V and 7 bases from J; junction bases left unmatched: 2. In DNA, the CDR3 is TGTGCCAGCAGCTGGGACAGGGGGCGGGAGCAGTACTTC. It yields the protein CASSWDRGREQYF.

The chain combines TRBV28 with TRBJ1-6; 7 bases align to TRBD1. CDR3 length: 17 residues. Germline V CDR1 and CDR2: MDHEN, SYDVKM. J lost 7 bases, V lost 3 bases, and 12 bases had no gene match. The CDR3 DNA reads TGTGCCAGCAGTTTCACAGGGGTATTAGGGGGGAATTCACCCCTCCACTTT. Protein sequence: CASSFTGVLGGNSPLHF. Drawing the rest from reference TRBV28 and TRBJ1-6, the complete variable domain is DVKVTQSSRYLVKRTGEKVFLECVQDMDHENMFWYRQDPGLGLRLIYFSYDVKMKEKGDIPEGYSVSREKKERFSLILESASTNQTSMYLCASSFTGVLGGNSPLHFGNGTRLTVT.

This clone was seen only once. In DNA, the CDR3 is TGTGCCAGCAGTGAACGGTCTAGCGGGAGTTACGAGCAGTACTTC. Protein sequence: CASSERSSGSYEQYF. The chain couples TRBV2 to TRBJ2-7; 10 bases align to TRBD2. V shed 2 bases, J shed 4 bases, and the junction held 5 bases outside the gene matches. Germline-derived CDR1 and CDR2 are SNHLY and FYNNEI. The CDR3 contains 15 residues.

The V and J genes are TRBV28 and TRBJ1-2, with 8 bases matching TRBD1. With V trimmed by 5 bases and J by 6 bases, 8 bases remained unmatched. CDR1 is MDHEN and CDR2 is SYDVKM in the germline V gene. This CDR3 comprises 14 residues. Here the CDR3 reads CASSTPGQANGYTF. CDR3 sequence (DNA): TGTGCCAGCAGTACGCCGGGACAGGCTAATGGCTACACCTTC.

J is TRBJ2-1 and V is TRBV7-2; a possible D gene is TRBD1 (5 bases). Trimming removed 4 bases from V and 6 bases from J, with 13 bases in between. CDR3 length: 14 amino acids. Germline V gives CDR1 SGHTA, CDR2 FQGNSA. The chain's CDR3 is CASSSDRQSNEQFF. The CDR3 DNA sequence: TGTGCCAGCAGCTCCGACCGACAGAGCAATGAGCAGTTCTTC.

The J gene is TRBJ1-1, the V gene TRBV7-3; D not resolved. Deletions cut 7 bases from V and 3 bases from J, with 21 bases between. In germline, CDR1 is SGHTA, CDR2 FQGTGA. The CDR3 has 16 amino acids. Written as DNA, the CDR3 is TGTGCCAGCATCCCAACCCTCCGATGGGCGTACACTGAAGCTTTCTTT. Encoded protein: CASIPTLRWAYTEAFF.

The V and J genes are TRBV6-5 and TRBJ2-7, with TRBD1 matching over 7 bases. The J segment lost 3 bases and the V segment lost 8 bases, leaving 13 bases of the junction unmatched. Per germline, CDR1 MNHEY and CDR2 SVGAGI. The CDR3 spans 15 residues. CDR3 DNA: TGTGCCAGCTCAGCGGTGACAGGGATGAACTACGAGCAGTACTTC. Its translation is CASSAVTGMNYEQYF.

The rearrangement joins TRBV9 to TRBJ1-1; D remains ambiguous. The V and J ends lost 2 bases and 6 bases respectively, with 17 bases between them. CDR3 length equals 15 residues. Germline lookup yields CDR1 SGDLS and CDR2 YYNGEE. CDR3 sequence: CASSVKGTGSAEAFF. The CDR3 DNA reads TGTGCCAGCAGCGTCAAGGGAACCGGTAGCGCTGAAGCTTTCTTT.

This clone was seen more than once but under ten times. The chain recombines TRBV2 with TRBJ1-5; perhaps TRBD1 as D (5 bases). With 5 bases removed from V and 4 bases from J, the gap between germline ends came to 15 bases. The CDR3 sequence is 15 residues long. Germline values: CDR1 SNHLY, CDR2 FYNNEI. CDR3 nucleotides: TGTGCCAGCAGTAAAAGGGCAGGGTTAAATCAGCCCCAGCATTTT. Its translation: CASSKRAGLNQPQHF.